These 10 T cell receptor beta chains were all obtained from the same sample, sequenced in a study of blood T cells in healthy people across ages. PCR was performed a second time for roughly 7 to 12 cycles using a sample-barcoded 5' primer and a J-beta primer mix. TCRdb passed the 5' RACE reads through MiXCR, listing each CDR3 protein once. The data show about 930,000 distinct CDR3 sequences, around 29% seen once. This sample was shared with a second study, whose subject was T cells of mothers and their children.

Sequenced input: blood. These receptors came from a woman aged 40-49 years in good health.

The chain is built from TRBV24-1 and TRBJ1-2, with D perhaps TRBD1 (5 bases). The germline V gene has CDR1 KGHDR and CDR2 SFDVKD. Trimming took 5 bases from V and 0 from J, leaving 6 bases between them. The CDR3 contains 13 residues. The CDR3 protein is CATSGQPNYGYTF. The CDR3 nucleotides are TGTGCCACCAGTGGACAGCCTAACTATGGCTACACCTTC.

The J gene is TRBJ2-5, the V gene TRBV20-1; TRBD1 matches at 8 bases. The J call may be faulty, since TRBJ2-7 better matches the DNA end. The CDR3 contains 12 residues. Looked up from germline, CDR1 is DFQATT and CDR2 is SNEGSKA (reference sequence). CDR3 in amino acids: CSANGQGREQYF. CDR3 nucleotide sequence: TGCAGTGCTAACGGACAGGGCCGCGAGCAGTACTTC.

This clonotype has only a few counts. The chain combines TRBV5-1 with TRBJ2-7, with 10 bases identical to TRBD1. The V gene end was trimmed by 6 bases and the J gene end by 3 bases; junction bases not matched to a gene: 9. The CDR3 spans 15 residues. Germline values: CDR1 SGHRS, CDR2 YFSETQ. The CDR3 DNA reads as TGCGCCAGCAACTTCCGGGGGACAGGGGACTACGAGCAGTACTTC. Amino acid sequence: CASNFRGTGDYEQYF.

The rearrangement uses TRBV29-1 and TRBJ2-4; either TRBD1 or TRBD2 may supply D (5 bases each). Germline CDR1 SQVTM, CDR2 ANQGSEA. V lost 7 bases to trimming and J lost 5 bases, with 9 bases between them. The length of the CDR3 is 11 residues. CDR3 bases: TGCAGCGCCGGGACCGAAAACATTCAGTACTTC. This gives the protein CSAGTENIQYF.

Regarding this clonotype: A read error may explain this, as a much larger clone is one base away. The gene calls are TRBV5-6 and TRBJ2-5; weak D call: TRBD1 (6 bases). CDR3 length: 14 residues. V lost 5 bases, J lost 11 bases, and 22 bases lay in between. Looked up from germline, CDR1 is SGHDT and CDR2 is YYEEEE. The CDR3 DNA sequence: TGTGCCAGCAGTCTAGGGGGTCGCTTGAATGAGCAGTACTTC. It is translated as CASSLGGRLNEQYF.

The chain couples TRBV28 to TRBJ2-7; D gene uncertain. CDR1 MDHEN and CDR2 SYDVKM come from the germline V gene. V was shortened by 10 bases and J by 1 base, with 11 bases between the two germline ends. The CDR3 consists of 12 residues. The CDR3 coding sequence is TGTGCCAACAGCCCCCAGTCCTACGAGCAGTACTTC. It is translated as CANSPQSYEQYF.

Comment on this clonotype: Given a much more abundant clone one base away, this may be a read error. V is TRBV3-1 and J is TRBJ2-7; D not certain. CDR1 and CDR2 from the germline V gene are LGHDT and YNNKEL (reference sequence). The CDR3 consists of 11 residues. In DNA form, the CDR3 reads TGTGTCAGCAGCCATTTGAGGGAGCAGTACTTC. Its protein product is CVSSHLREQYF.

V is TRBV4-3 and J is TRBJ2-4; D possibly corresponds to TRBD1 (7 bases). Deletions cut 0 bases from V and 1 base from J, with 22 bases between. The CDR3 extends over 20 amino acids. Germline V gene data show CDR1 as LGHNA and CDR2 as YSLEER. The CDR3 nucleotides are TGCGCCAGCAGCCAAGATGAGGAGGGTGGCCGGGGACAGGCCAAAAACATTCAGTACTTC. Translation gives CASSQDEEGGRGQAKNIQYF.

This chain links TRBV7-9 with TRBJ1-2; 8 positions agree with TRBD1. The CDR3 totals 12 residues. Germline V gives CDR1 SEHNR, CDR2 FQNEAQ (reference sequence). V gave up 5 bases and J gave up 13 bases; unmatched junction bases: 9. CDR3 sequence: CASSPGQGFCTF. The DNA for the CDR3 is TGTGCCAGCAGCCCCGGACAGGGATTCTGCACCTTC.

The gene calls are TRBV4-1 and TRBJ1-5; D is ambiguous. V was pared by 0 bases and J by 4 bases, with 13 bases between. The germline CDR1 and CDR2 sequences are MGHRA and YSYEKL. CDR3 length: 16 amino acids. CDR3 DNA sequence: TGCGCCAGCAGCCAAGAGGTCGGGCAGAGAAATCAGCCCCAGCATTTT. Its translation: CASSQEVGQRNQPQHF.